This T cell receptor (beta chain) appears in the sequencing data of a study of cytomegalovirus exposure and HLA in healthy donors. While unrecorded immune exposures were likely, the donors were nominally healthy when sampled. The PCR ran on 60 Vbeta and 13 Jbeta primers. Generated by immunoSEQ multiplex PCR, the TCRdb table keeps only in-frame clones and is missing some. Among about 93,000 clones listed, about two thirds were seen once. Germline CDR1 is MGHDK and CDR2 is SYGVNS. With 3 bases removed from V and 7 bases from J, the gap between germline ends came to 9 bases. The CDR3 is made up of 12 amino acids.

This chain connects TRBV25-1 to TRBJ1-1, with D unresolved. Sequencing was done on a sample of PBMCs. The TCR originated in a boy aged 5-17 years in good health and CMV-seropositive. DNA for the CDR3: TGTGCCAGCAGTGACCCCGGTCGTGAAGCTTTCTTT. It specifies CASSDPGREAFF.